The entry below gives a single T cell receptor (beta chain) sequence along with its context. What it recognizes is unknown. This specimen comes from a study of cytomegalovirus exposure and HLA in healthy donors. Germline V gene data show CDR1 as SGHNT and CDR2 as YYREEE (reference sequence). The CDR3 is 14 residues long. The V and J ends lost 1 base and 7 bases, in that order; junction bases with no gene match: 4. Study-wide results and limits: Cytomegalovirus association was assigned to around 150 TCR beta chains.

The PCR contained 60 Vbeta and 13 Jbeta primers. Original analysis: In a later analysis, the count reached roughly 80 million unique TCR beta chains, with around 11 million shared. Clones were read by immunoSEQ multiplex PCR, and TCRdb kept only the in-frame ones, dropping some. V, J and clone size were drawn from that table, and D and trimming were deduced from the DNA. The data contain around 170,000 clones, 65% to 80% of them seen just once; the ten biggest clones take up 0.69%. The chain joins TRBV5-4 to TRBJ2-2; 7 nucleotides match TRBD1. The receptor comes from a woman in her thirties or forties in good health and CMV-seronegative. The sequenced sample was PBMCs. The CDR3 bases are TGTGCCAGCAGCTTGCTCGGGACAGTCGGGGAGCTGTTTTTT. Amino acids: CASSLLGTVGELFF.